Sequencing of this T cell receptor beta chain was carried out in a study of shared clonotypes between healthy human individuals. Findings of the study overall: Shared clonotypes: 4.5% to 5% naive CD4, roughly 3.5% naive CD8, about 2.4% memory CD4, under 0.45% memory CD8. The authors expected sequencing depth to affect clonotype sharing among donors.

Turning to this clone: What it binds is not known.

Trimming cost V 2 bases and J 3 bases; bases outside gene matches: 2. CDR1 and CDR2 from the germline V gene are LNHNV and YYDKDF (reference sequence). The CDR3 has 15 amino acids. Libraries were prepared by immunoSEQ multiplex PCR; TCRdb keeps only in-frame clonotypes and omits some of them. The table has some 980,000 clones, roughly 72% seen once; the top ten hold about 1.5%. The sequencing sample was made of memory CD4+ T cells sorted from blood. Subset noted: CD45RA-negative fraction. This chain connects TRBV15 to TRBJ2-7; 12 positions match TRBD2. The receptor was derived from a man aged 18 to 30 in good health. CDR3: CATSRLAGGRYEQYF. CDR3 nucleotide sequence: TGTGCCACCAGCAGACTAGCGGGGGGGCGCTACGAGCAGTACTTC.